Given below is one TCR beta chain in context. These data come from a study of blood T cell repertoires in COVID-19. Overall study context: The United States, Italy and Spain were the sources of the acute and convalescent COVID-19 samples. PBMCs, B-cell-depleted T cells, or T cells provided the cDNA or gDNA that made up the material.

V dropped 4 bases and J dropped 0 bases, with 13 bases sitting between them. The CDR3 length is 15 residues. Germline-derived CDR1 and CDR2 are SGHRS and YFSETQ. In the authors' methods: Reference gene primers were amplified, and this amplification served to estimate nucleated cell counts. Using immunoSEQ multiplex PCR, the repertoire was profiled, and TCRdb retains in-frame clones only, with some absent. The DNA was the basis for D and trimming; V, J and clone size are from that table. The sample lists 10,000 or so clones; just over 75% were seen once. This TCR was sampled from a human donor in a cohort sampled during active COVID-19. The sample comprised peripheral blood. The gene calls are TRBV5-1 and TRBJ1-1; D possibly corresponds to TRBD1 (6 bases). The CDR3 DNA follows: TGCGCCAGCAGCGCAGGGACATCTTTGAACACTGAAGCTTTCTTT. It codes for CASSAGTSLNTEAFF.